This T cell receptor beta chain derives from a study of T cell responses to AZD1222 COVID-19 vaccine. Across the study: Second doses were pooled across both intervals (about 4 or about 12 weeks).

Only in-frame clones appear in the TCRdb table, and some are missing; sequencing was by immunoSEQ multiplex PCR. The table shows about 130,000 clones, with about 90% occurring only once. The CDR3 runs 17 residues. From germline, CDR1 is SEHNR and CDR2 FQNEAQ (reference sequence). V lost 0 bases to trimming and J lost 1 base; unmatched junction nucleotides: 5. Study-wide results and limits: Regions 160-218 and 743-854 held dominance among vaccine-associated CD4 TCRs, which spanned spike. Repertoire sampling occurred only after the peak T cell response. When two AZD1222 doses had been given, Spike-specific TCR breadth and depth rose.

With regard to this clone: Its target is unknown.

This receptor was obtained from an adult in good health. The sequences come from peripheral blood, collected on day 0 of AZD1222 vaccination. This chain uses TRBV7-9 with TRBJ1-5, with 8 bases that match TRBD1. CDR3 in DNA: TGTGCCAGCAGCTTAGCGGGACAGGCGTTAAGCAATCAGCCCCAGCATTTT. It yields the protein CASSLAGQALSNQPQHF.